The clone carrying this T cell receptor (beta chain) was seen ten or more times. The sample belongs to a study of early T cells in non-severe SARS-CoV-2 infection. The CDR3 contains 17 residues. Germline CDR1 and CDR2: SGHAT and FQNNGV. V lost 0 bases and J lost 5, with 19 bases in between. TCRdb used MiXCR to reprocess the 5' RACE reads, holding one entry per CDR3 protein. The sample has about 83,000 distinct CDR3 sequences, roughly 13% seen once. The chain has TRBV11-2 and TRBJ2-5, with D perhaps matching TRBD2 (5 bases). Sequenced: whole blood. This receptor was identified in an adult who was a healthcare worker with PCR-confirmed SARS-CoV-2 infection or an uninfected control (not recorded which). The CDR3 DNA reads as TGTGCCAGCAGCTTAGATCCACCTTGGGCCCCGGGGGAGACCCAGTACTTC. Protein: CASSLDPPWAPGETQYF.